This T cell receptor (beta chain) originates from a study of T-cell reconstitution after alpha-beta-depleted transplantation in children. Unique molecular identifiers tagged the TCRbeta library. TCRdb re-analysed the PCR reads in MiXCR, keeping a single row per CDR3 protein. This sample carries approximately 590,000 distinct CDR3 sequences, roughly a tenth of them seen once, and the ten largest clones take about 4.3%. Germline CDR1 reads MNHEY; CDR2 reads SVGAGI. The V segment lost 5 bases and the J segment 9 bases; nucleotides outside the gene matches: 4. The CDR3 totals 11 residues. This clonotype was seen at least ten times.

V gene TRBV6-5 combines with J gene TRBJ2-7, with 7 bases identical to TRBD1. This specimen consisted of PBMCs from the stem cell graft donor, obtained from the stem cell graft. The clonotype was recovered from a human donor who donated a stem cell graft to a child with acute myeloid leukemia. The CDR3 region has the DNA TGTGCCAGCAGTCAGGGGGAGATGCAGTACTTC. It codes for CASSQGEMQYF.